A selection of T cell receptor beta chains follows, all from one sample in a study of T cells after yellow fever vaccination. TCRdb reprocessed the 5' RACE reads via MiXCR and lists one record per CDR3 protein. Of about 320,000 distinct CDR3 sequences listed, roughly 4.3% are singletons. The sequenced sample was PBMCs, obtained 15 days after the yellow fever booster vaccination. Receptor source: a man aged 18 to 35 who received the YFV17D yellow fever vaccine. CDR3s include the opening cysteine and the closing phenylalanine or tryptophan.

cdr3_length	v_call	cdr3_aa
13	TRBV6-7	CASKDRGTDGYTF
17	TRBV6-6	CASKIRPVAGSYNEQFF
12	TRBV10-3	CATGTGEGTQYF
15	TRBV20-1	CSARARDTHTGELFF
15	TRBV6-2/TRBV6-3	CASHVGSDTTDTQYF
12	TRBV29-1	CKIRGGNTEAFF
14	TRBV7-8	CASSSTTGTYGYTF
16	TRBV7-2	CASSTGSGQRRETQYF
15	TRBV4-2	CASSQEFDRADTQYF
15	TRBV23-1	CASSPKPNRESAPAF
14	TRBV7-8	CASSLVTAGDGYTF
14	TRBV7-2	CASSSVVGQETQYF
16	TRBV7-9	CASSTPSDSGANVLTF
17	TRBV5-4	CASTRTSGGAYTDTQYF